The table lists the clone carrying this T cell receptor beta chain with a count of one. The data were obtained in a study of cytomegalovirus exposure and HLA in healthy donors. Using immunoSEQ multiplex PCR, the repertoire was profiled, and TCRdb retains in-frame clones only, with some absent. The repertoire has 150,000 to 200,000 clones, roughly 95% of them found once; the top ten carry more than 0.7%. The donors were members of the validation cohort, which comprised around 110 subjects and was separate from the first cohort of about 700 subjects. Germline V lookup: CDR1 LGHNA, CDR2 YSLEER. With 4 bases clipped from V and 4 bases from J, the junction kept 1 base outside the gene matches. The CDR3 is 14 amino acids.

The clonotype was recovered from a young woman in good health and CMV-seronegative. Sequenced sample: PBMCs. The chain has TRBV4-3 and TRBJ2-2; 9 bases align to TRBD2. The CDR3 region has the DNA TGCGCCAGCAGCCCGGGACTAGCCACCGGGGAGCTGTTTTTT. Protein: CASSPGLATGELFF.